This record covers a single T cell receptor (beta chain). Its antigen specificity is not known. Per-base quality was not reported, and no clone a single base away is much larger than it. This sample was included in a study of T cells in Graves' hyperthyroidism and ophthalmopathy (dated by TCRdb to about 2019). Background on the whole study: Peripheral blood samples were taken at the time of initial diagnosis, prior to any treatment. TCR V-J signatures able to tell the groups apart were searched for in a discovery cohort of some 97 patients, of whom over 40 had Graves' ophthalmopathy and roughly 59 had stable Graves' hyperthyroidism. TCR Vbeta CDR3 sequencing of 140 or so peripheral blood samples (over 40 ophthalmopathy, 75 or so hyperthyroidism and roughly 17 progressor patients) is reported in the paper. Prospective prediction of ophthalmopathy was tested in an independent validation cohort of 18 to 20 hyperthyroidism patients and 17 patients who later progressed to ophthalmopathy. Thyroid tissue and blood T-cell repertoires from six Graves' hyperthyroidism patients were also compared in the study. Once sampling was done, hyperthyroidism patients were given methimazole at a starting dose of 30 mg daily, whereas ophthalmopathy patients were given high-dose intravenous methylprednisolone. The roughly 90 discovery patients were divided at random into training and test sets in a 7:3 ratio. The study at large found these results: Blood samples also contained most of the expanded thyroid clonotypes (frequency above 0.001), which suggests that blood repertoires may reflect thyroid immune responses. Ophthalmopathy was separated from stable hyperthyroidism by a 13 V-J signature model, with about 88% sensitivity and roughly 81% specificity obtained in cross-validation and 80%/75% obtained in testing. In validation, the model predicted progression to ophthalmopathy with approximately 71% sensitivity and less than 75% specificity, a median of around 6.6 months before onset. Sample size was not statistically predetermined, and investigators were not blinded to group allocation.

The TCR beta CDR3 regions were amplified from the RNA transcripts. For the first round of RT-PCR on the TCR CDR3, the HTBI primer set was used together with the Qiagen OneStep RT-PCR kit. A second multiplex PCR round built the libraries, followed by size selection and purification. Paired-end sequencing of the libraries was performed with 100 bp reads on an Illumina HiSeq2000. The paper's data handling went like this. SOAPnuke was used to process the raw data, with reads discarded if the reads contained adapters or uncalled bases, had a mean Phred below 15, or lacked an exact constant-primer or identifier match. High-quality paired reads were merged using COPE v1.2.5, and each unique nucleotide sequence was defined as a clonotype. Clonotypes were aligned to IMGT TRBV, TRBD and TRBJ reference segments using MiTCR v1.1. The analysis was restricted to V-J combinations with a frequency above 0.0001, which together covered 99% to 99.2% of the repertoires. A TCS score was defined as the ratio of F50 (clonal expansion) to E x V (chaos), with BLOSUM62-based TCRdist applied between CDR3 peptides within each V-J. Welch's t-statistics and random forest reduced several hundred V-J features to 10 to 15, which were used in a naive Bayes classifier (R e1071). The public reads were quality trimmed at Q25 with fastp and then assembled into clones with MiXCR by TCRdb, keeping productive beta chains. Identical CDR3 proteins give one entry, which carries the most common genes and DNA. Clone size and V and J calls follow TCRdb, not the original study. The sample has roughly 740,000 distinct CDR3 sequences on record, roughly 15% of them singletons. The ten largest account for roughly 8% of the sample.

Stable Graves' hyperthyroidism was defined as the absence of progression to ophthalmopathy over 18 months of follow-up. Hyperthyroidism patients were newly diagnosed, with disease duration under 2 months, and aged 18 to 65 years. Exclusion was applied to patients with uncontrolled infections, other autoimmune diseases, pregnancy or lactation. Diagnoses were established on the basis of clinical symptoms, serum thyroxine and TRAb, thyroid ultrasound, and orbital computed tomography. PBMCs were isolated from about 10 ml of fresh peripheral blood by Ficoll-Paque density gradient centrifugation. Total RNA was extracted with Trizol reagent, and quality was checked on an Agilent 2100 Bioanalyzer. The cysteine opens and the phenylalanine closes a CDR3 of 17 amino acids. Only the CDR3 DNA is retained, 51 bases long and in frame from the first base. CDR1 and CDR2 were assigned from the germline V gene (reference sequence) as LGHDT and YNNKEL. The germline V and J ends show losses of 3 bases and 5 bases respectively, and no gene match explains 7 bases of the junction.

The receptor was derived from a man aged 18 to 30 with Graves' hyperthyroidism. This receptor chain uses TRBV3-1 and TRBJ2-5, and TRBD2 matches 15 of the central bases. Material for sequencing was blood. The sequenced DNA is TGTGCCAGCAGCCATGGACTAGCGGGAGGGCTCCGTGAGACCCAGTACTTC. Translated, this gives CASSHGLAGGLRETQYF.